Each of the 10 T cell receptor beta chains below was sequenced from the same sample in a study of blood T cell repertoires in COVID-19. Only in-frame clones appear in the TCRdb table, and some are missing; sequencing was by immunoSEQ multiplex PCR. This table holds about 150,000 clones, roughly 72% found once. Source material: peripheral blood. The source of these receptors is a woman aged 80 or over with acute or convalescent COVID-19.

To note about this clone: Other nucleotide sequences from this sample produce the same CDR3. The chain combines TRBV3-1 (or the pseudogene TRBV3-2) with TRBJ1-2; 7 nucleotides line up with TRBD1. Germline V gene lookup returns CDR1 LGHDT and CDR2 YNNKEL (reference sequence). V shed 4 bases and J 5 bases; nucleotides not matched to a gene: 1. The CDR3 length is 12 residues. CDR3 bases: TGTGCCAGCAGCCCAGGGGGGTATGGCTACACCTTC. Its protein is CASSPGGYGYTF.

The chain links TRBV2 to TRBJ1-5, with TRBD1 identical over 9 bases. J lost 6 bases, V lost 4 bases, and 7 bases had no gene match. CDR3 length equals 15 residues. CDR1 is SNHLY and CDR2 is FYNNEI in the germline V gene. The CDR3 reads CASSAGGQGSQPQHF. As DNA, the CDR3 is TGTGCCAGCAGTGCGGGGGGACAGGGAAGTCAGCCCCAGCATTTT.

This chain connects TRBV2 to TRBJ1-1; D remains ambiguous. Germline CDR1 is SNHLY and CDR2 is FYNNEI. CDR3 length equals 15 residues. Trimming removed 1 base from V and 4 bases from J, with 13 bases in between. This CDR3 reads CASSEDGVPSTEAFF. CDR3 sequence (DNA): TGTGCCAGCAGTGAAGACGGAGTCCCAAGCACTGAAGCTTTCTTT.

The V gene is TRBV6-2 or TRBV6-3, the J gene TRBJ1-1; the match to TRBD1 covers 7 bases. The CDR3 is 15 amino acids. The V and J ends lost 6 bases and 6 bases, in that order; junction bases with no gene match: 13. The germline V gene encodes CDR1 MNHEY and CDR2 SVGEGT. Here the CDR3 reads CASSTAGTASSEAFF. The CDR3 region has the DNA TGTGCCAGCAGCACGGCCGGGACAGCGAGTTCTGAAGCTTTCTTT.

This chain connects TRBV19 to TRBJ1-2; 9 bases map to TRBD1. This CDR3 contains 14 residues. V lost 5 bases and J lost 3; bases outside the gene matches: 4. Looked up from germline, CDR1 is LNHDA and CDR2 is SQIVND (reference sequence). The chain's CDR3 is CASSARDRDYGYTF. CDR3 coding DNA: TGTGCCAGTAGTGCCCGGGACAGGGACTATGGCTACACCTTC.

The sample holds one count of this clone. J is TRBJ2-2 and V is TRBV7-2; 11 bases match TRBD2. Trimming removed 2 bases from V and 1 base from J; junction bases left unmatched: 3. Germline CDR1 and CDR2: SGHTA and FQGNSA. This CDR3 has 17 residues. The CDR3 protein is CASSLLAGGMNTGELFF. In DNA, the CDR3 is TGTGCCAGCAGCTTACTAGCGGGGGGCATGAACACCGGGGAGCTGTTTTTT.

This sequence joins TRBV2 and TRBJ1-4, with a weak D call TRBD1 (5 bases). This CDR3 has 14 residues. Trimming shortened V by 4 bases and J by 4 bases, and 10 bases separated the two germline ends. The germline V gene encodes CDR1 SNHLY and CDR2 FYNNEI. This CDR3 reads CASSGDSHNEKLFF. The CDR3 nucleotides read TGTGCCAGCAGTGGCGACAGCCATAATGAAAAACTGTTTTTT. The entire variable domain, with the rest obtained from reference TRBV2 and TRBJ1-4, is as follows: EPEVTQTPSHQVTQMGQEVILRCVPISNHLYFYWYRQILGQKVEFLVSFYNNEISEKSEIFDDQFSVERPDGSNFTLKIRSTKLEDSAMYFCASSGDSHNEKLFFGSGTQLSVL.

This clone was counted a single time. CDR3 protein: CASSLGGEEQFF. Written as DNA, the CDR3 is TGTGCCAGCAGTTTAGGGGGCGAGGAGCAGTTCTTC. The J gene is TRBJ2-1, the V gene TRBV28, with D possibly TRBD1 on 6 matching bases. Germline V lookup: CDR1 MDHEN, CDR2 SYDVKM. Trimming shortened V by 2 bases and J by 10 bases, and 9 bases separated the two germline ends. The CDR3 is 12 residues long.

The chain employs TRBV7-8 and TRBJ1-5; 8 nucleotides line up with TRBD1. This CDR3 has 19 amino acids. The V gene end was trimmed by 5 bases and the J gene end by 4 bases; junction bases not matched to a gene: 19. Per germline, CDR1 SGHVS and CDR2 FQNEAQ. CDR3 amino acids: CASSPRQGRAWGVNQPQHF. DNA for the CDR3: TGTGCCAGCAGCCCAAGACAGGGGAGGGCATGGGGGGTTAATCAGCCCCAGCATTTT.

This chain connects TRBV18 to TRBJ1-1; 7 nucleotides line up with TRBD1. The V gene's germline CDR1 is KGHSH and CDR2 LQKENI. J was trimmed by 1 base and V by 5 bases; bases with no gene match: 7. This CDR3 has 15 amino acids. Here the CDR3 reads CASSTGQDQNTEAFF. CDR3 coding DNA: TGTGCCAGCTCAACAGGACAGGATCAGAACACTGAAGCTTTCTTT.